This T cell receptor beta chain was sequenced during a study of breast tumors, draining lymph nodes, adjacent tissues. Study-level findings and limits: Tumors had less TCR diversity than lymph nodes, more than nontumor tissue.

This clonotype was found many times. Its target is unknown. TCRdb processed the multiplex PCR reads anew with MiXCR; each CDR3 protein has one entry. Among some 120,000 distinct CDR3 sequences, 20% were seen once, and the ten largest hold about 3.7%. Axillary draining lymph nodes of breast cancer patients supplied the node samples. CDR3 length: 12 residues. The germline CDR1 and CDR2 sequences are SEHNR and FQNEAQ (reference sequence). The V gene lost 3 bases and the J gene lost 5 bases, with 7 bases spanning the gap. The sequence came from a female donor with breast cancer. Some clones in this sample may be carry-over from other donors' samples. The chain carries TRBV7-9 and TRBJ2-5; no clear D. The specimen was axillary lymph node tissue. The CDR3: CASSFGDETQYF. The CDR3 DNA is TGTGCCAGCAGCTTTGGGGATGAGACCCAGTACTTC.